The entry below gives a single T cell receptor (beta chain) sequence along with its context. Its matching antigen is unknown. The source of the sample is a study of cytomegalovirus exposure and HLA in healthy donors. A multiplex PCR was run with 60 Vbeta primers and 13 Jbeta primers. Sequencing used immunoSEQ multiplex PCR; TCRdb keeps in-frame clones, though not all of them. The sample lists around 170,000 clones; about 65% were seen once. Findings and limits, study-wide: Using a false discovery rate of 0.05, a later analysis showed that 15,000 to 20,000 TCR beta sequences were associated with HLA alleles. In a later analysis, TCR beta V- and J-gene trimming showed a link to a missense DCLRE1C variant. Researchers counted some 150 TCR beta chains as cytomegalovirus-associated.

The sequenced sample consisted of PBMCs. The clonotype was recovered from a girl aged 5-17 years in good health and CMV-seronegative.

The CDR3 DNA reads as TGTGCCAGCAGCCTCTCACTAGGCAGGAATGAGCAGTTCTTC. Amino acids: CASSLSLGRNEQFF. The V gene is TRBV2, the J gene TRBJ2-1, with a tentative D call TRBD2 (5 bases). The CDR3 contains 14 residues. Germline V CDR1 and CDR2: SNHLY, FYNNEI. Trimming cost V 6 bases and J 7 bases, with 16 bases left between them.